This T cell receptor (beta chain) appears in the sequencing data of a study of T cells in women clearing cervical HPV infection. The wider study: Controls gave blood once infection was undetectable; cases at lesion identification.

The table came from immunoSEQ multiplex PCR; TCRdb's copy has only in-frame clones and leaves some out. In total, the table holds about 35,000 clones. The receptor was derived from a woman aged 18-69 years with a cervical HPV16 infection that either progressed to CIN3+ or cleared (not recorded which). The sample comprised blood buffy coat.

The DNA read from the CDR3 is TGTGCCAGCAACGGGGACACCCCGTATAGCAATCAGCCG. Its protein product is CASNGDTPYSNQP. In full, the CDR3 reads CASNGDTPYSNQPQYF. The rearrangement joins TRBV2 to TRBJ2-3, with D perhaps matching TRBD1 (6 bases). Read data end 3 residues before the CDR3 end; the end is taken from the germline J gene. Per the germline V gene, CDR1 is SNHLY and CDR2 is FYNNEI. There are 16 residues in the CDR3.